These 31 T cell receptor beta chains share one sample of origin, sequenced in a study of shared clonotypes between healthy human individuals. Profiled with immunoSEQ multiplex PCR; TCRdb holds only in-frame clones, not every one. The data show about 300,000 clones, with approximately 79% seen just once and about 9.3% held by the top ten. The sample was memory CD4+ T cells sorted from blood. Subset of the sample: CD45RA-negative fraction. These receptors were collected from a man aged 30-40 years in good health.

This chain joins TRBV6-6 and TRBJ2-6; 8 nucleotides line up with TRBD1. The junction had 7 bases not matched to a gene; V was cut back by 5 bases and J by 4 bases. Germline-derived CDR1 and CDR2 are MNHNY and SVGAGI (reference sequence). The CDR3 has 16 amino acids. The CDR3 protein is CASSPGTGPGANVLTF. For the CDR3, the DNA is TGTGCCAGCAGTCCCGGGACAGGACCCGGGGCCAACGTCCTGACTTTC.

The chain uses TRBV29-1 and TRBJ2-3; 13 positions agree with TRBD2. Per the germline V gene, CDR1 is SQVTM and CDR2 is ANQGSEA. Trimming at V came to 5 bases and at J to 4 bases, leaving 9 bases not matched to a gene. The CDR3 is made up of 16 amino acids. The CDR3 DNA is TGCAGCGTTTCCACACTAGCGGGAGGGGTACCAGATACGCAGTATTTT. This translates into CSVSTLAGGVPDTQYF.

This sequence joins TRBV19 and TRBJ2-7; D possibly corresponds to TRBD2 (6 bases). The ends were cut back, 7 bases at V and 0 bases at J, with 19 bases in the middle. CDR1 is LNHDA and CDR2 is SQIVND in the germline V gene (reference sequence). The length of the CDR3 is 16 residues. This chain's CDR3 is CASTPGSGPISYEQYF. The CDR3 nucleotides are TGTGCCAGTACCCCCGGAAGCGGGCCAATCTCCTACGAGCAGTACTTC.

CDR3 nucleotide sequence: TGTGCCAGCAGTGAAGTTAGCGGGAGGTACAATGAGCAGTTCTTC. It codes for CASSEVSGRYNEQFF. The chain links TRBV6-1 to TRBJ2-1, with 10 bases matching TRBD2. With 1 base clipped from V and 4 bases from J, the junction kept 1 base outside the gene matches. The CDR3 runs 15 residues. Germline loops: CDR1 MNHNS, CDR2 SASEGT.

This clone has more than one count but fewer than ten. The chain has TRBV6-1 and TRBJ1-5, with unresolved D. With 6 bases removed from V and 5 bases from J, the gap between germline ends came to 11 bases. The CDR3 has 13 amino acids. CDR1 MNHNS and CDR2 SASEGT come from the germline V gene. This CDR3 reads CASSAAAHQPQHF. DNA of the CDR3: TGTGCCAGCAGCGCCGCGGCTCATCAGCCCCAGCATTTT.

In this sample, this clone turned up a few times. The V and J genes are TRBV4-2 and TRBJ2-5, with 7 bases fitting TRBD1. Germline lookup yields CDR1 LGHNA and CDR2 YNFKEQ. This CDR3 comprises 15 residues. The trim removed 5 bases at V and 1 base at J, leaving 7 bases unmatched. CDR3 sequence reads: CASSETGQPQETQYF. DNA for the CDR3: TGTGCCAGCAGCGAAACGGGACAGCCCCAAGAGACCCAGTACTTC.

V and J are TRBV6-5 and TRBJ2-2; possibly TRBD2 for D (5 bases). Germline CDR1 and CDR2: MNHEY and SVGAGI. This CDR3 spans 12 amino acids. V was cut by 10 bases and J by 4 bases, with 10 bases left in between. In DNA form, the CDR3 reads TGTGCCACGAGGAGGCGCACCGGGGAGCTGTTTTTT. It is translated as CATRRRTGELFF.

V usage is TRBV18 and J usage is TRBJ1-1; D may be TRBD1 (5 bases). Trimming took 2 bases from V and 3 from J, leaving 10 bases between them. The CDR3 consists of 14 residues. From germline, CDR1 is KGHSH and CDR2 LQKENI. The DNA of the CDR3 is TGTGCCAGCTCACCAATTCGGGGGGACACTGAAGCTTTCTTT. Its translation is CASSPIRGDTEAFF. The complete variable domain, with remaining parts taken from reference TRBV18 and TRBJ1-1, reads NAGVMQNPRHLVRRRGQEARLRCSPMKGHSHVYWYRQLPEEGLKFMVYLQKENIIDESGMPKERFSAEFPKEGPSILRIQQVVRGDSAAYFCASSPIRGDTEAFFGQGTRLTVV.

This clone was recorded a few times. The chain recombines TRBV6-1 with TRBJ2-7, with D possibly matching TRBD1 (6 bases). Trimming cost V 5 bases and J 3 bases, with 17 bases left between them. This CDR3 spans 15 amino acids. Germline V gives CDR1 MNHNS, CDR2 SASEGT. The CDR3 DNA follows: TGTGCCAGCAGTCAAACAGGGACCGATCTCTACGAGCAGTACTTC. Encoded protein: CASSQTGTDLYEQYF.

As DNA, the CDR3 is TGTGCCAGCAGTGAGGGGGTTACCACCGGGGAGCTGTTTTTT. Amino acid sequence: CASSEGVTTGELFF. V and J are TRBV6-4 and TRBJ2-2, with D perhaps given as TRBD1 or TRBD2 (5 bases each). The CDR3 is made up of 14 amino acids. V lost 3 bases and J 4 bases, leaving 9 bases between the germline ends. Germline V lookup: CDR1 MRHNA, CDR2 SNTAGT.

The gene calls are TRBV2 and TRBJ1-6, with a tentative D call TRBD1 (5 bases). Trimming shortened V by 0 bases and J by 8 bases, and 11 bases separated the two germline ends. The CDR3 consists of 15 residues. Germline assignment: CDR1 SNHLY and CDR2 FYNNEI. The DNA for the CDR3 is TGTGCCAGCAGTGAAGCCGGGACCGACTATTCACCCCTCCACTTT. Translation gives CASSEAGTDYSPLHF.

This clone has more than one count but fewer than ten. V and J are TRBV25-1 and TRBJ1-1; D not resolved. The length of the CDR3 is 13 residues. Deletions cut 0 bases from V and 7 bases from J, with 9 bases between. The V gene's germline CDR1 is MGHDK and CDR2 SYGVNS. CDR3 nucleotides: TGTGCCAGCAGTGAATATAACGAGGATGAAGCTTTCTTT. It codes for CASSEYNEDEAFF.

The chain carries TRBV29-1 and TRBJ2-5, with D maybe TRBD1 (6 bases). The CDR3 runs to 13 residues. Germline CDR1 SQVTM, CDR2 ANQGSEA. V lost 3 bases, J lost 4 bases, and 12 bases lay in between. In nucleotides, the CDR3 is TGCAGCGTTGATTTCCCAGGGGTAGAGACCCAGTACTTC. Protein product: CSVDFPGVETQYF.

This chain links TRBV19 with TRBJ2-3; no firm D call. In germline, CDR1 is LNHDA, CDR2 SQIVND (reference sequence). V was pared by 4 bases and J by 0 bases, with 17 bases between. This CDR3 is built from 17 residues. CDR3 sequence reads: CASSTLSSATSTDTQYF. Written as DNA, the CDR3 is TGTGCCAGTAGTACCCTGTCGTCGGCGACTAGCACAGATACGCAGTATTTT.

This rearrangement joins TRBV5-1 to TRBJ2-2; D possibly corresponds to TRBD1 (5 bases). CDR3 length: 16 amino acids. The V gene lost 2 bases and the J gene lost 7 bases, with 18 bases spanning the gap. Per germline, CDR1 SGHRS and CDR2 YFSETQ. CDR3 nucleotide sequence: TGCGCCAGCAGCTTCGGACAAAACACTCCCAACGGGGAGCTGTTTTTT. Its translation is CASSFGQNTPNGELFF.

The rearrangement links TRBV28 to TRBJ2-7, with unresolved D. There are 15 residues in the CDR3. Germline values: CDR1 MDHEN, CDR2 SYDVKM. V lost 6 bases and J lost 0, with 15 bases in between. The CDR3 coding sequence is TGTGCCAGCAGCCCCTGGACCCTGAGCTCCTACGAGCAGTACTTC. Translated, it gives CASSPWTLSSYEQYF.

This chain connects TRBV7-9 to TRBJ1-4; the D gene is possibly TRBD1 (5 bases). The CDR3 contains 16 residues. CDR1 is SEHNR, CDR2 FQNEAQ, per germline (reference sequence). Trimming took 2 bases from V and 0 from J, leaving 10 bases between them. CDR3 coding DNA: TGTGCCAGCAGCTTAAACCAGGGATCAACTAATGAAAAACTGTTTTTT. Translation: CASSLNQGSTNEKLFF.

This clone has a single count. This chain connects TRBV30 to TRBJ1-1; no reliable D call. V was shortened by 3 bases and J by 3 bases, with 11 bases between the two germline ends. This CDR3 is 13 amino acids long. CDR1 and CDR2 from the germline V gene are GTSNPN and SVGIG (reference sequence). The CDR3 bases are TGTGCCTGGAGCCCGGGAAGGTACACTGAAGCTTTCTTT. It encodes CAWSPGRYTEAFF. The whole variable domain, filled in from reference TRBV30 and TRBJ1-1, reads SQTIHQWPATLVQPVGSPLSLECTVEGTSNPNLYWYRQAAGRGLQLLFYSVGIGQISSEVPQNLSASRPQDRQFILSSKKLLLSDSGFYLCAWSPGRYTEAFFGQGTRLTVV.

This clone was observed many times. The chain uses TRBV4-1 and TRBJ2-3, with 7 bases that match TRBD2. Germline assignment: CDR1 MGHRA and CDR2 YSYEKL. V gave up 0 bases and J gave up 5 bases; unmatched junction bases: 11. This CDR3 has 17 residues. The CDR3 sequence is CASSQEVSGAGIDTQYF. The CDR3 bases are TGCGCCAGCAGCCAAGAAGTGTCGGGAGCGGGAATAGATACGCAGTATTTT.

The rearrangement links TRBV7-8 to TRBJ2-5; 13 bases align to TRBD2. The CDR3 consists of 15 residues. J gave up 5 bases and V 5 bases, and 5 bases lay outside the gene matches. The germline V gene has CDR1 SGHVS and CDR2 FQNEAQ. CDR3: CASSIRTSGSETQYF. CDR3 nucleotide sequence: TGTGCCAGCAGCATTAGGACTAGCGGGAGTGAGACCCAGTACTTC.

The V gene is TRBV5-1, the J gene TRBJ2-1; the match to TRBD2 covers 10 bases. Germline V CDR1 and CDR2: SGHRS, YFSETQ. The CDR3 length is 14 residues. V was pared by 4 bases and J by 7 bases, with 5 bases of the junction left unmatched. The CDR3: CASSPVTSGNEQFF. In nucleotides, the CDR3 is TGCGCCAGCAGCCCGGTGACTAGCGGGAATGAGCAGTTCTTC.

This clone was seen more than once but under ten times. The chain joins TRBV10-2 to TRBJ1-2, with a possible D match to TRBD1 (6 bases). Per germline, CDR1 WSHSY and CDR2 SAAADI. The CDR3 covers 15 residues. The ends were cut back, 0 bases at V and 3 bases at J, with 11 bases in the middle. The CDR3 DNA follows: TGCGCCAGCAGTGAGTCACAGGGCAGACACTATGGCTACACCTTC. It is translated as CASSESQGRHYGYTF.

This clone has only one observation. The junction differs from germline at one of its ends, possibly a read error. This specimen includes other DNA sequences encoding the same CDR3. V and J are TRBV7-7 and TRBJ2-1; TRBD1 or TRBD2 may be the D gene (5 bases each). The CDR3 has 15 amino acids. Germline V gene lookup returns CDR1 SSHAT and CDR2 FNYEAQ (reference sequence). The CDR3 region has the DNA TGTGCTAGCAGCTTATCAGGGAGCTCCTACAATGAGCAGTTCTTC. This sequence encodes CASSLSGSSYNEQFF.

Here the CDR3 DNA reads TGTGCCAGCAGCTTACTAGCGGACAATGAGCAGTTCTTC. Protein: CASSLLADNEQFF. This chain uses TRBV7-6 with TRBJ2-1; 7 bases are shared with TRBD2. The V segment lost 2 bases and the J segment 5 bases; nucleotides outside the gene matches: 0. Germline CDR1 reads SGHVS; CDR2 reads FNYEAQ. The CDR3 is made up of 13 amino acids.

V and J are TRBV7-3 and TRBJ2-1; maybe TRBD1 (5 bases). The CDR3 is made up of 15 amino acids. V was pared by 5 bases and J by 15 bases, with 26 bases between. Germline CDR1 and CDR2: SGHTA and FQGTGA. The CDR3 bases are TGTGCCAGCAGCAAAGGGATGGGGCAGGATCGTAGATTGTTCTTC. It encodes CASSKGMGQDRRLFF.

The J gene is TRBJ2-3, the V gene TRBV10-3; 7 bases match TRBD2. The CDR3 is 13 residues long. Germline-derived CDR1 and CDR2 are ENHRY and SYGVKD. V shed 6 bases, J shed 6 bases, and the junction held 6 bases outside the gene matches. CDR3 amino acids: CAISLGEGDTQYF. The CDR3 region has the DNA TGTGCCATCAGCCTAGGGGAGGGGGATACGCAGTATTTT.

This clone was counted a few times. The chain employs TRBV18 and TRBJ2-5, with TRBD2 identical over 10 bases. Germline V gene data show CDR1 as KGHSH and CDR2 as LQKENI. The ends lost 1 base at V and 0 bases at J; junction bases unmatched: 8. This CDR3 has 18 residues. CDR3 residues: CASSPLWTSGAHQETQYF. Here the CDR3 DNA reads TGTGCCAGCTCACCACTTTGGACTAGCGGAGCCCACCAAGAGACCCAGTACTTC.

This chain connects TRBV5-1 to TRBJ2-7, with TRBD1 matching over 9 bases. The J segment lost 3 bases and the V segment lost 5 bases, leaving 6 bases of the junction unmatched. CDR1 is SGHRS, CDR2 YFSETQ, per germline. The CDR3 has 14 amino acids. The CDR3, as DNA: TGCGCCAGCAGGGGGGACAGGGAGTACTACGAGCAGTACTTC. This encodes CASRGDREYYEQYF.

In its sample, this clone was seen a few times. The gene calls are TRBV5-1 and TRBJ1-1; D might be TRBD1 (6 bases). CDR3 length: 19 amino acids. Germline V gene sequence: CDR1 SGHRS, CDR2 YFSETQ. Trimming cost V 4 bases and J 5 bases, with 30 bases left between them. The CDR3 nucleotides are TGCGCCAGCAGCCCTAGGACCATCGAAACACAGGGTAGCGGGACTGAAGCTTTCTTT. Translation: CASSPRTIETQGSGTEAFF.

This clone was counted at least ten times. Other DNA sequences of this sample code for an identical CDR3. V usage is TRBV9 and J usage is TRBJ2-1; 9 nucleotides agree with TRBD2. Trimming took 2 bases from V and 0 from J; bases not matched to a gene: 9. This CDR3 is built from 18 residues. The germline CDR1 and CDR2 sequences are SGDLS and YYNGEE. CDR3: CASSVGLAGPSSYNEQFF. CDR3 bases: TGTGCCAGCAGCGTGGGGCTAGCGGGACCGAGCTCCTACAATGAGCAGTTCTTC.

The chain is built from TRBV18 and TRBJ2-7; tentatively, D is TRBD2 (6 bases). Germline V lookup: CDR1 KGHSH, CDR2 LQKENI. The CDR3 covers 15 residues. Trimming stripped 6 bases from V and 1 base from J, with 16 bases between. CDR3 loop: CASSLRGGSSYEQYF. CDR3 in DNA: TGTGCCAGCTCCTTACGTGGAGGGTCATCCTACGAGCAGTACTTC.